This passage covers 23 T cell receptor beta chains from one sample sequenced in a study of naive and memory T cell subsets. An equimolar mix of two oligonucleotides served as the beta constant-region primer for TRBC1 and TRBC2. Four rounds of PCR amplified the ligated cDNA using nested alpha and beta constant-region primers plus SP2. Using its own MiXCR run on the UMI-ligation and nested PCR reads, TCRdb lists one record per CDR3 protein. The sample consists of 95,000 to 110,000 distinct CDR3 sequences, around 15% of them appearing once. Their antigens remain unidentified. Points from the study as a whole: A few larger clonotypes appeared in naive repertoires, especially CD8, possibly memory cells re-expressing CD45RA.

Sequencing input: naive CD8+ T cells from blood. The receptors here all came from a human donor in good health.

For the CDR3, the DNA is TGTGCCAGCAGATCGGGACATTTGAGCACAGATACGCAGTATTTT. Its protein is CASRSGHLSTDTQYF. The V and J genes are TRBV27 and TRBJ2-3; D might be TRBD1 (6 bases). There are 15 residues in the CDR3. CDR1 is MNHEY, CDR2 SMNVEV, per germline (reference sequence). The V and J ends lost 6 bases and 0 bases respectively, with 13 bases between them.

V usage is TRBV5-6 and J usage is TRBJ2-7; 11 bases map to TRBD1. The J segment lost 1 base and the V segment lost 4 bases, leaving 4 bases of the junction unmatched. The CDR3 loop spans 15 amino acids. The germline gives CDR1 SGHDT, CDR2 YYEEEE. CDR3 DNA: TGTGCCAGCAGCGACGGGACAGGGGGTTCCTACGAGCAGTACTTC. This gives the protein CASSDGTGGSYEQYF.

The chain has TRBV11-2 and TRBJ2-3; D gene ambiguous. This CDR3 has 16 residues. V lost 0 bases, J lost 2 bases, and 12 bases lay in between. Germline V gene lookup returns CDR1 SGHAT and CDR2 FQNNGV. CDR3 residues: CASSLDNPESTDTQYF. CDR3 bases: TGTGCCAGCAGCTTAGATAATCCCGAATCCACAGATACGCAGTATTTT.

This sequence joins TRBV4-3 and TRBJ2-7, with D possibly matching TRBD1 (5 bases). The CDR3 is 17 residues long. Germline V gene sequence: CDR1 LGHNA, CDR2 YSLEER. V lost 0 bases and J 0 bases, leaving 15 bases between the germline ends. Written as DNA, the CDR3 is TGCGCCAGCAGCCAAGATCAGGAGACAGATTTCTCCTACGAGCAGTACTTC. This sequence encodes CASSQDQETDFSYEQYF.

At least ten counts were recorded for this clonotype. V gene TRBV7-2 combines with J gene TRBJ2-3, with 9 bases matching TRBD2. CDR1 and CDR2 from the germline V gene are SGHTA and FQGNSA. The CDR3 extends over 17 amino acids. The J segment lost 4 bases and the V segment lost 3 bases, leaving 11 bases of the junction unmatched. The CDR3 coding sequence is TGTGCCAGCAGCTTTTCTTGGGCGGGGGGGCCATCAGATACGCAGTATTTT. Protein product: CASSFSWAGGPSDTQYF.

This chain joins TRBV7-2 and TRBJ2-5; the D is unclear. The CDR3 covers 14 residues. Trimming shortened V by 2 bases and J by 4 bases, and 11 bases separated the two germline ends. The germline V gene has CDR1 SGHTA and CDR2 FQGNSA. The CDR3 loop is CASSLMGPGETQYF. CDR3 nucleotides: TGTGCCAGCAGCTTAATGGGTCCGGGAGAGACCCAGTACTTC.

The gene calls are TRBV12-3 or TRBV12-4 and TRBJ2-7; a possible D gene is TRBD1 (5 bases). Deletions cut 7 bases from V and 2 bases from J, with 12 bases between. The CDR3 is 13 amino acids. CDR3 protein: CASNSGSPYEQYF. The CDR3 DNA reads as TGTGCCAGCAATTCAGGGTCCCCCTACGAGCAGTACTTC.

This chain joins TRBV29-1 and TRBJ2-3; 9 nucleotides match TRBD1. The junction had 6 bases not matched to a gene; V was cut back by 1 base and J by 4 bases. The germline V gene has CDR1 SQVTM and CDR2 ANQGSEA. The CDR3 sequence is 15 residues long. This CDR3 is CSVEGGTGWADTQYF. CDR3 DNA sequence: TGCAGCGTTGAAGGTGGGACAGGGTGGGCAGATACGCAGTATTTT.

The chain carries TRBV7-9 and TRBJ2-7; a weak D match, TRBD2 (6 bases). The CDR3 runs 17 residues. CDR1 is SEHNR, CDR2 FQNEAQ, per germline (reference sequence). V lost 5 bases to trimming and J lost 0 bases, with 20 bases between them. CDR3 loop: CASSPYWERGSSYEQYF. DNA of the CDR3: TGTGCCAGCAGCCCCTATTGGGAACGGGGGTCCTCCTACGAGCAGTACTTC.

In this sample, this clonotype turned up a few times. This sequence joins TRBV15 and TRBJ2-3, with D uncertain. This CDR3 region has 15 residues. V was cut by 1 base and J by 1 base, with 9 bases left in between. Germline lookup yields CDR1 LNHNV and CDR2 YYDKDF (reference sequence). The CDR3 region is CATSRGTVGTDTQYF. The CDR3 coding sequence is TGTGCCACCAGCAGAGGCACGGTGGGCACAGATACGCAGTATTTT.

V usage is TRBV7-3 and J usage is TRBJ2-3; TRBD2 matches 9 bases. The V gene's germline CDR1 is SGHTA and CDR2 FQGTGA. Trimming removed 4 bases from V and 4 bases from J; junction bases left unmatched: 6. The CDR3 has 15 residues. CDR3 DNA sequence: TGTGCCAGCAGCTCGGTAGCGGGAGCCGCAGATACGCAGTATTTT. This codes for CASSSVAGAADTQYF. The entire variable domain, with the rest obtained from reference TRBV7-3 and TRBJ2-3, is as follows: GAGVSQTPSNKVTEKGKYVELRCDPISGHTALYWYRQSLGQGPEFLIYFQGTGAADDSGLPNDRFFAVRPEGSVSTLKIQRTERGDSAVYLCASSSVAGAADTQYFGPGTRLTVL.

This clonotype showed up just a few times. This sequence joins TRBV6-2 or TRBV6-3 and TRBJ2-3, with 8 nucleotides matching TRBD1. V was clipped by 7 bases and J by 4 bases; unmatched bases: 4. Germline V gene lookup returns CDR1 MNHEY and CDR2 SVGEGT. This CDR3 contains 13 residues. CDR3 residues: CASTDRASDTQYF. The CDR3 DNA reads TGTGCCAGCACGGACAGGGCCTCAGATACGCAGTATTTT.

This clonotype occurred many times. The chain's CDR3 is CASSPRIVGHYGYTF. As DNA, the CDR3 is TGTGCCAGCAGCCCTCGAATTGTGGGCCACTATGGCTACACCTTC. This sequence joins TRBV28 and TRBJ1-2; D unresolved. The CDR3 runs to 15 residues. CDR1 is MDHEN, CDR2 SYDVKM, per germline. Trimming stripped 6 bases from V and 3 bases from J, with 17 bases between.

This clonotype showed up just a few times. One end of the junction is discordant with germline, which a read error may explain. This CDR3 is CASSIGTASSNEQFF. CDR3 nucleotides: TGTGCCAGCAGCATTGGGACAGCGTCCTCCAATGAGCAGTTCTTC. V gene TRBV27 combines with J gene TRBJ2-1; 7 bases map to TRBD1. The germline V gene has CDR1 MNHEY and CDR2 SMNVEV (reference sequence). The CDR3 has 15 residues.

This clonotype has just a few counts. V usage is TRBV7-8 and J usage is TRBJ1-1; no clear D. Trimming removed 2 bases from V and 1 base from J, with 8 bases in between. The CDR3 is 14 residues long. CDR1 is SGHVS and CDR2 is FQNEAQ in the germline V gene. Here the CDR3 reads CASSLTVGNTEAFF. CDR3 coding DNA: TGTGCCAGCAGCTTAACGGTGGGGAACACTGAAGCTTTCTTT.

This clonotype was detected many times. J is TRBJ2-1 and V is TRBV19, with 7 bases aligning to TRBD2. The CDR3 length is 12 residues. V trimming: 9 bases; J trimming: 4 bases; junction bases outside the gene matches: 3. From germline, CDR1 is LNHDA and CDR2 SQIVND (reference sequence). As DNA, the CDR3 is TGTGCCAGCGGGGGGAATTACAATGAGCAGTTCTTC. Amino acids: CASGGNYNEQFF.

This clonotype was observed a few times. The chain combines TRBV7-8 with TRBJ2-2; D is ambiguous. V was trimmed by 7 bases and J by 2 bases, leaving 8 bases between them. The V gene's germline CDR1 is SGHVS and CDR2 FQNEAQ. This CDR3 comprises 13 residues. CDR3: CASTLVNTGELFF. Written as DNA, the CDR3 is TGTGCCAGCACCCTAGTCAACACCGGGGAGCTGTTTTTT. Combining the CDR3 with reference TRBV7-8 and TRBJ2-2 gives the whole variable domain GAGVSQSPRYKVAKRGQDVALRCDPISGHVSLFWYQQALGQGPEFLTYFQNEAQLDKSGLPSDRFFAERPEGSVSTLKIQRTQQEDSAVYLCASTLVNTGELFFGEGSRLTVL.

The J gene is TRBJ1-1, the V gene TRBV11-2; D is perhaps TRBD1 (5 bases). V lost 5 bases to trimming and J lost 6 bases, with 13 bases between them. CDR3 length equals 13 residues. Looked up from germline, CDR1 is SGHAT and CDR2 is FQNNGV. The DNA of the CDR3 is TGTGCCAGCAGCCCTGGGACGGCACCTGAAGCTTTCTTT. Its translation: CASSPGTAPEAFF.

This clonotype has ten or more counts. Written as DNA, the CDR3 is TGCAGTGCTAGGGACGCAAGGACTGCCAATGAGCAGTTCTTC. Translating gives CSARDARTANEQFF. The chain links TRBV20-1 to TRBJ2-1, with a possible D match to TRBD2 (5 bases). V was shortened by 3 bases and J by 6 bases, with 15 bases between the two germline ends. CDR1 and CDR2 from the germline V gene are DFQATT and SNEGSKA (reference sequence). This CDR3 has 14 residues.

This clonotype was found a few times. The chain links TRBV6-6 to TRBJ2-4, with D perhaps TRBD1 (5 bases). The CDR3 spans 10 residues. Germline-derived CDR1 and CDR2 are MNHNY and SVGAGI (reference sequence). With 6 bases removed from V and 10 bases from J, the gap between germline ends came to 7 bases. The CDR3 sequence: CASRRQIQYF. CDR3 nucleotide sequence: TGTGCCAGCAGACGACAGATTCAGTACTTC.

In this sample, this clonotype turned up a few times. This chain connects TRBV9 to TRBJ2-3; D is unclear. Trimming shortened V by 3 bases and J by 3 bases, and 11 bases separated the two germline ends. This CDR3 is built from 14 residues. Germline-derived CDR1 and CDR2 are SGDLS and YYNGEE. CDR3 loop: CASSATPPTDTQYF. CDR3 sequence (DNA): TGTGCCAGCAGCGCCACTCCGCCAACAGATACGCAGTATTTT.

This clonotype was detected ten times or more. CDR3 coding DNA: TGTGCCAGTAGTATCAACACTGAAGCTTTCTTT. Its translation is CASSINTEAFF. The V call is TRBV19, the J call TRBJ1-1, with no clear D. The CDR3 length is 11 residues. Germline CDR1 is LNHDA and CDR2 is SQIVND (reference sequence). Trimming removed 3 bases from V and 2 bases from J, with 1 base in between.

The gene calls are TRBV18 and TRBJ2-1, with D possibly being TRBD1 or TRBD2 (5 bases each). The CDR3 runs 15 residues. Per the germline V gene, CDR1 is KGHSH and CDR2 is LQKENI. The germline V and J ends were trimmed by 6 bases and 6 bases, with 18 bases remaining between them. CDR3 protein: CASSPTREGGNEQFF. CDR3 sequence (DNA): TGTGCCAGCTCCCCAACCAGGGAAGGAGGCAATGAGCAGTTCTTC.